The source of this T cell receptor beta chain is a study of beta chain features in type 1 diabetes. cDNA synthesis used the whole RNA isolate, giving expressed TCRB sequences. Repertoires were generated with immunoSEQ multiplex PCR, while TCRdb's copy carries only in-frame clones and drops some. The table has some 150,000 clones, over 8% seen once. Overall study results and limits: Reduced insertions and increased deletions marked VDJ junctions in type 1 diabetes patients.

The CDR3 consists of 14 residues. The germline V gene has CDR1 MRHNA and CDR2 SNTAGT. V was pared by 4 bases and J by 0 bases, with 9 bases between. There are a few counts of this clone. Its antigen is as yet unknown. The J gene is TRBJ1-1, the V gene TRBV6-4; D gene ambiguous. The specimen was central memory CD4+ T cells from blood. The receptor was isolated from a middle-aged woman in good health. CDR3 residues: CASSVSTVNTEAFF. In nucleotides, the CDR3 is TGTGCCAGCAGTGTGTCCACGGTGAACACTGAAGCTTTCTTT.